This TCR beta chain was obtained from a study of cytotoxic CD8 clonotypes in ibrutinib-treated CLL. About the study: Mean productive templates were under 270,000; mean productive rearrangements were around 90,000.

Data came from immunoSEQ multiplex PCR; TCRdb stores just in-frame clones and leaves some out. The data hold hundreds of thousands of clones, with around four fifths observed a single time. In this sample, this clone turned up a few times. Its antigen remains unknown. The V and J ends lost 8 bases and 0 bases respectively, with 11 bases between them. This CDR3 contains 13 residues. The V gene's germline CDR1 is MNHNS and CDR2 SASEGT. Findings of the study overall: Clonality, elevated at ibrutinib response, dropped back toward baseline at progression.

The input for sequencing was PBMCs, taken before ibrutinib treatment. The chain has TRBV6-1 and TRBJ2-7; D is ambiguous. This receptor was taken from a human donor with chronic lymphocytic leukemia. The CDR3, as DNA: TGTGCCAGCCTCAGGTCCGGCTCCTACGAGCAGTACTTC. It encodes CASLRSGSYEQYF.